This entry describes one TCR beta chain. Its specificity is not known. The CDR3 has 14 residues. V was trimmed by 4 bases and J by 6 bases, leaving 15 bases between them. Germline assignment: CDR1 MGHRA and CDR2 YSYEKL. The authors ran the assay at deep level. Sequencing used immunoSEQ multiplex PCR; TCRdb keeps in-frame clones, though not all of them. The data contain about 2 million clones, about 95% of them singletons. The data originate from a study of shared clonotypes between healthy human individuals. Whole-study context: CD4 naive and CD4 memory each took three plates per donor, while CD8 naive took two and CD8 memory one.

Naive CD8 isolation took CD45RO-negative cells positively selected for CCR7 and excluded terminally differentiated effector memory CD45RA+ cells. Study observations and caveats: Generation of non-shared clonotypes was less probable than generation of clonotypes shared by all four donors.

The clonotype comes from a man between 18 and 29 years old in good health. The chain combines TRBV4-1 with TRBJ1-2, with D tentatively TRBD1 (5 bases). Input material: naive CD8+ T cells sorted from blood. The CDR3 region is CASSLGAGGDGYTF. CDR3 nucleotide sequence: TGCGCCAGCAGCCTTGGGGCGGGCGGAGATGGCTACACCTTC.